This is a list of T cell receptor beta chains from one sample in a study of blood T cell repertoires in COVID-19. Profiled with immunoSEQ multiplex PCR; TCRdb holds only in-frame clones, not every one. The table lists 250,000 to 300,000 clones, around 82% of them singletons. Sequencing was performed on peripheral blood. These receptors were obtained from a man of 80 years or more with acute or convalescent COVID-19. The CDR3 runs from the conserved cysteine through the conserved F or W. The D gene is left open where the match is weak. For some rows the clone size is stated as once, few or many, or as a class when expanded; others skip it.

clone size	J gene	D gene	CDR3 length	V gene	CDR3 protein	CDR3 DNA
once	TRBJ2-5	-	13	TRBV5-4	CASSLVAQETQYF	TGTGCCAGCAGCTTGGTAGCCCAAGAGACCCAGTACTTC
once	TRBJ2-5	TRBD2	21	TRBV5-1	CASSLEGRRKTSGRAWETQYF	TGCGCCAGCAGCTTGGAAGGTCGCAGAAAGACTAGCGGGAGGGCCTGGGAGACCCAGTACTTC
-	TRBJ1-6	TRBD1	15	TRBV5-8	CASSKRQGSGSPLHF	TGTGCCAGCAGCAAACGACAGGGAAGCGGTTCACCCCTCCACTTT
-	TRBJ2-2	-	13	TRBV6-5	CASRRYRAGELFF	TGTGCCAGCAGGAGGTACCGCGCCGGGGAGCTGTTTTTT
-	TRBJ1-5	-	13	TRBV29-1	CSVGGGPNQPQHF	TGCAGCGTTGGTGGCGGGCCCAATCAGCCCCAGCATTTT
-	TRBJ2-7	-	13	TRBV18	CASYEGEAYEQYF	TGTGCCAGCTATGAGGGAGAAGCCTACGAGCAGTACTTC
-	TRBJ2-1	-	15	TRBV7-3	CASSLISGPYNEQFF	TGTGCCAGCAGCTTAATAAGCGGACCTTACAATGAGCAGTTCTTC
-	TRBJ1-6	-	16	TRBV7-2	CASSLDGDSYNSPLHF	TGTGCCAGCAGCTTAGACGGAGACTCCTATAATTCACCCCTCCACTTT
-	TRBJ1-6	TRBD1	14	TRBV30	CAWSSPGQYSPLHF	TGTGCCTGGAGTTCTCCGGGACAGTATTCACCCCTCCACTTT
once	TRBJ1-2	-	15	TRBV5-6	CASSLGIRGWDGYTF	TGTGCCAGCAGCTTGGGGATCAGGGGCTGGGATGGCTACACCTTC
-	TRBJ1-5	TRBD1	14	TRBV6-5	CASTPGQAPPPQHF	TGTGCCAGCACTCCGGGACAGGCCCCTCCGCCCCAGCATTTT
-	TRBJ1-1	TRBD1	15	TRBV18	CASSPRTQGDTEAFF	TGTGCCAGCTCACCGAGGACCCAGGGGGACACTGAAGCTTTCTTT
-	TRBJ2-3	TRBD1	14	TRBV7-3	CASSRTGGTDTQYF	TGTGCCAGCAGCCGGACAGGGGGCACAGATACGCAGTATTTT
-	TRBJ2-7	TRBD1	17	TRBV27	CASSLLPSTGGAYEQYF	TGTGCCAGCAGTTTATTACCTTCGACAGGGGGAGCCTACGAGCAGTACTTC
few	TRBJ2-7	TRBD2	16	TRBV4-2	CASSQETSGMAYEQYF	TGTGCCAGCAGCCAAGAGACTAGCGGGATGGCCTACGAGCAGTACTTC
-	TRBJ2-5	TRBD2	16	TRBV9	CASSPPGLAGEETQYF	TGTGCCAGCAGCCCCCCCGGCCTAGCGGGGGAAGAGACCCAGTACTTC
-	TRBJ2-5	-	16	TRBV6-2/TRBV6-3	CASSRAVGGQGETQYF	TGTGCCAGCAGCAGGGCTGTCGGGGGGCAAGGGGAGACCCAGTACTTC
-	TRBJ1-1	-	14	TRBV5-1	CASSWGEVNTEAFF	TGCGCCAGCAGCTGGGGGGAGGTGAACACTGAAGCTTTCTTT
once	TRBJ2-5	TRBD2	14	TRBV5-1	CASSLGTREETQYF	TGCGCCAGCAGCCTGGGGACTAGGGAAGAGACCCAGTACTTC
-	TRBJ1-2	TRBD1	14	TRBV6-5	CASSFGTANYGYTF	TGTGCCAGCAGTTTCGGGACAGCTAACTATGGCTACACCTTC
-	TRBJ2-7	-	12	TRBV21-1	CASRQMTYEQYF	TGTGCCAGCAGACAGATGACCTACGAGCAGTACTTC
few	TRBJ2-5	TRBD1	14	TRBV9	CASSEGAGGETQYF	TGTGCCAGCAGCGAGGGGGCCGGAGGAGAGACCCAGTACTTC
-	TRBJ2-7	TRBD1	15	TRBV6-5	CASSAGTGKMYEQYF	TGTGCCAGCAGCGCCGGGACAGGGAAGATGTACGAGCAGTACTTC
few	TRBJ2-6	-	15	TRBV10-3	CAISSQGRGANVLTF	TGTGCCATCAGTTCACAGGGCCGGGGGGCCAACGTCCTGACTTTC
-	TRBJ1-1	-	12	TRBV3-1/TRBV3-2	CASSQEPAEAFF	TGTGCCAGCAGCCAAGAACCGGCTGAAGCTTTCTTT
-	TRBJ1-5	TRBD1	11	TRBV20-1	CSARWTGDQHF	TGCAGTGCCCGATGGACAGGGGATCAGCATTTT
-	TRBJ2-2	TRBD1	15	TRBV2	CASRAGTAFTGELFF	TGTGCCAGCCGGGCCGGGACAGCCTTCACCGGGGAGCTGTTTTTT
-	TRBJ1-2	-	12	TRBV28	CASTTGLYGYTF	TGTGCCAGCACTACGGGTCTTTATGGCTACACCTTC
-	TRBJ1-5	-	13	TRBV29-1	CSVKTGDGQPQHF	TGCAGCGTGAAGACGGGGGATGGTCAGCCCCAGCATTTT
-	TRBJ1-6	-	16	TRBV27	CASRPQIGQNNSPLHF	TGTGCCAGCAGACCCCAGATCGGACAGAATAATTCACCCCTCCACTTT
-	TRBJ2-7	TRBD1	14	TRBV9	CASSNLQGSYEQYF	TGTGCCAGCAGCAACCTACAGGGGTCCTACGAGCAGTACTTC
-	TRBJ2-2	TRBD1	14	TRBV3-1/TRBV3-2	CASSQGTGIGELFF	TGTGCCAGCAGCCAAGGGACAGGGATCGGGGAGCTGTTTTTT
-	TRBJ1-2	TRBD1	13	TRBV19	CASTWDSDYGYTF	TGTGCCAGTACCTGGGACAGCGATTATGGCTACACCTTC
-	TRBJ2-3	-	16	TRBV27	CASTLRGPRPTDTQYF	TGTGCCAGCACCCTCCGTGGGCCTCGCCCGACAGATACGCAGTATTTT
-	TRBJ2-5	TRBD2	15	TRBV19	CASSIRSGVGETQYF	TGTGCCAGTAGTATAAGAAGCGGGGTGGGAGAGACCCAGTACTTC
-	TRBJ2-2	TRBD2	17	TRBV19	CASSTPGLAGLLGELFF	TGTGCCAGTAGTACCCCGGGACTAGCGGGACTCCTCGGGGAGCTGTTTTTT